A single sample gave rise to the 11 T cell receptor beta chains below, sequenced in a study of blood T cell repertoires in COVID-19. Sequenced by immunoSEQ multiplex PCR; TCRdb stores in-frame clones only, minus some. The table lists about 210,000 clones, more than 70% of them singletons. The material sequenced was PBMCs or T cells enriched from blood (not recorded which). The receptor source for this set is a man between 25 and 39 years old with acute COVID-19.

This rearrangement joins TRBV6-5 to TRBJ2-7; 9 bases align to TRBD1. V trimming: 5 bases; J trimming: 4 bases; junction bases outside the gene matches: 9. The germline gives CDR1 MNHEY, CDR2 SVGAGI. The CDR3 covers 15 residues. The CDR3 DNA sequence: TGTGCCAGCAGTAACTTCCGGGACAGGGCTTACGAGCAGTACTTC. It specifies CASSNFRDRAYEQYF.

The chain is built from TRBV27 and TRBJ2-7; tentatively, D is TRBD2 (7 bases). CDR1 is MNHEY, CDR2 SMNVEV, per germline (reference sequence). This CDR3 spans 15 amino acids. V dropped 9 bases and J dropped 3 bases, with 21 bases sitting between them. The CDR3 coding sequence is TGTGCCAGACCCTTGGGGGGGCGCGGGTTCTACGAGCAGTACTTC. Amino acid sequence: CARPLGGRGFYEQYF.

This clone has a single count. This chain joins TRBV18 and TRBJ1-1, with TRBD1 matching over 8 bases. V lost 4 bases to trimming and J lost 4 bases; unmatched junction nucleotides: 11. CDR1 KGHSH and CDR2 LQKENI come from the germline V gene. The CDR3 covers 16 residues. The chain's CDR3 is CASSRPGGGSGTEAFF. DNA for the CDR3: TGTGCCAGCTCACGCCCAGGGGGCGGGTCGGGCACTGAAGCTTTCTTT.

The chain recombines TRBV4-1 with TRBJ1-4; TRBD1 aligns across 7 bases. V dropped 4 bases and J dropped 4; count of bases not matched to a gene: 3. CDR1 and CDR2 (germline): MGHRA, YSYEKL. The CDR3 loop spans 14 amino acids. The CDR3 is CASSLGQSNEKLFF. The CDR3 DNA sequence: TGCGCCAGCAGCCTGGGACAGAGTAATGAAAAACTGTTTTTT.

The chain couples TRBV5-6 to TRBJ1-6, with D unclear. V lost 0 bases to trimming and J lost 8 bases, with 15 bases between them. This CDR3 region has 16 residues. CDR1 is SGHDT and CDR2 is YYEEEE in the germline V gene. The CDR3 loop reads CASSLGSGVRDSPLHF. CDR3 bases: TGTGCCAGCAGCTTGGGGTCCGGGGTTCGTGATTCACCCCTCCACTTT. Based on the CDR3 plus reference TRBV5-6 and TRBJ1-6, the full variable domain is DAGVTQSPTHLIKTRGQQVTLRCSPKSGHDTVSWYQQALGQGPQFIFQYYEEEERQRGNFPDRFSGHQFPNYSSELNVNALLLGDSALYLCASSLGSGVRDSPLHFGNGTRLTVT.

The chain recombines TRBV2 with TRBJ1-6, with 7 nucleotides matching TRBD1. Germline CDR1 reads SNHLY; CDR2 reads FYNNEI. The junction had 7 bases not matched to a gene; V was cut back by 5 bases and J by 15 bases. CDR3 length equals 12 residues. The CDR3 nucleotides are TGTGCCAGCAGTAGGACAGGTCATCTCCTCCACTTT. Translating it yields CASSRTGHLLHF.

The chain uses TRBV15 and TRBJ2-3; TRBD2 is a possible D gene (7 bases). Trimming cost V 1 base and J 3 bases, with 14 bases left between them. The CDR3 consists of 16 residues. The V gene's germline CDR1 is LNHNV and CDR2 YYDKDF (reference sequence). CDR3 nucleotides: TGTGCCACCAGCAGAGTATGGGGGGGCCGGACAGATACGCAGTATTTT. This gives the protein CATSRVWGGRTDTQYF.

The chain has TRBV5-4 and TRBJ1-1; possible D gene TRBD1, 5 bases. Trimming stripped 0 bases from V and 2 bases from J, with 8 bases between. The germline V gene encodes CDR1 SGHNT and CDR2 YYREEE (reference sequence). The CDR3 runs to 14 residues. The CDR3 nucleotides are TGTGCCAGCAGCTTGGGAGACAGAAACACTGAAGCTTTCTTT. Its protein product is CASSLGDRNTEAFF.

This sequence joins TRBV5-1 and TRBJ1-2, with D possibly TRBD1 on 6 matching bases. The germline V gene encodes CDR1 SGHRS and CDR2 YFSETQ. The V gene lost 2 bases and the J gene lost 3 bases, with 11 bases spanning the gap. The CDR3 runs 14 residues. As DNA, the CDR3 is TGCGCCAGCAGCTTAGACAGGTCGTACTATGGCTACACCTTC. Translation gives CASSLDRSYYGYTF. Full variable domain (outside the CDR3, taken from reference TRBV5-1 and TRBJ1-2): KAGVTQTPRYLIKTRGQQVTLSCSPISGHRSVSWYQQTPGQGLQFLFEYFSETQRNKGNFPGRFSGRQFSNSRSEMNVSTLELGDSALYLCASSLDRSYYGYTFGSGTRLTVV.

This CDR3 reads CASSSRTGRHGYTF. CDR3 coding DNA: TGTGCCAGCAGCTCTCGGACAGGGAGACATGGCTACACCTTC. V and J are TRBV7-9 and TRBJ1-2; 8 nucleotides match TRBD1. Germline CDR1 reads SEHNR; CDR2 reads FQNEAQ (reference sequence). The CDR3 extends over 14 amino acids. Germline trimming cut 4 bases from V and 6 bases from J; bases unmatched to any gene: 7. The whole variable domain, remainder taken from reference TRBV7-9 and TRBJ1-2, is DTGVSQNPRHKITKRGQNVTFRCDPISEHNRLYWYRQTLGQGPEFLTYFQNEAQLEKSRLLSDRFSAERPKGSFSTLEIQRTEQGDSAMYLCASSSRTGRHGYTFGSGTRLTVV.

This clone was recorded a few times. The chain joins TRBV18 to TRBJ1-1; TRBD1 matches 7 bases. With 5 bases clipped from V and 3 bases from J, the junction kept 3 bases outside the gene matches. There are 13 residues in the CDR3. Germline V CDR1 and CDR2: KGHSH, LQKENI. The CDR3, as DNA: TGTGCCAGCTCAAACCAGGGGGACACTGAAGCTTTCTTT. Amino acids: CASSNQGDTEAFF.